The clone carrying this T cell receptor gamma chain has only a few counts. Its antigen is still unknown. Additional DNA sequences in this sample encode the identical CDR3. RNA was extracted from the cells and then reverse transcribed. Multiplex PCR used pooled V-gene forward primers and a constant-region reverse primer to amplify CDR3s. TCRdb processed the multiplex PCR reads again with the CATT caller. The data hold about 23,000 gamma-chain clones, with around 13% observed a single time. Germline CDR1 reads GITISATS; CDR2 reads ISYDGTV (reference sequence). V was clipped by 0 bases and J by 6 bases; unmatched bases: 8. The CDR3 spans 14 residues. These data come from a study of Vδ1+ human thymocytes. General study findings and limits: TRG sequences recurred across donors, whereas TRD sequences stayed essentially private. In the thymus, TRG and TRD repertoires looked highly polyclonal with Gaussian CDR3 lengths. Unlike peripheral blood Vdelta1+ controls, thymic delta-chain sequences included 15% to 25% Vdelta2 and few Vdelta3.

Thymocytes were sorted as CD3+ TCRVdelta1+ TCRVdelta2- after alphabeta T cell depletion. Between roughly 97% and 99.6% of sorted thymocytes were Vdelta1+. The clonotype was recovered from a child less than two years old who had congenital heart surgery. This chain connects TRGV9 to TRGJ1 or TRGJ2. Sequencing was carried out using Vdelta1+ gamma-delta thymocytes from the thymus. Subset in this sample: FACS-sorted CD3+ TCRalphabeta- TCRVdelta1+ TCRVdelta2- thymocytes. This CDR3 is CALWEVRGSYKKLF. CDR3 sequence (DNA): TGTGCCTTGTGGGAGGTGAGAGGGAGTTATAAGAAACTCTTT.